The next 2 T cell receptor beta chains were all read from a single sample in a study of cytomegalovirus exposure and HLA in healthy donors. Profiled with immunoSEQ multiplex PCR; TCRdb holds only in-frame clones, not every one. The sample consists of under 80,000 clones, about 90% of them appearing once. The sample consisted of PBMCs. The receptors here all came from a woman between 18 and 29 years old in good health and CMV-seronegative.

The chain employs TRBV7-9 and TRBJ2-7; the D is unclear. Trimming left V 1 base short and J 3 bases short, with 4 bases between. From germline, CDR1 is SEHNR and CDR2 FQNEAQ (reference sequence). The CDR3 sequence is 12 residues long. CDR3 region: CASSLDFYEQYF. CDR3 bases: TGTGCCAGCAGCTTAGACTTCTACGAGCAGTACTTC. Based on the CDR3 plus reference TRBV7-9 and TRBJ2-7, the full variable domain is DTGVSQNPRHKITKRGQNVTFRCDPISEHNRLYWYRQTLGQGPEFLTYFQNEAQLEKSRLLSDRFSAERPKGSFSTLEIQRTEQGDSAMYLCASSLDFYEQYFGPGTRLTVT.

CDR3 amino acids: CASSPGGRVGETQYF. CDR3 DNA sequence: TGTGCCAGCAGCCCTGGTGGGAGGGTGGGAGAGACCCAGTACTTC. The rearrangement joins TRBV5-4 to TRBJ2-5; TRBD2 matches 7 bases. The CDR3 runs to 15 residues. Germline assignment: CDR1 SGHNT and CDR2 YYREEE (reference sequence). V shed 4 bases and J 4 bases; nucleotides not matched to a gene: 10. Supplemented by reference TRBV5-4 and TRBJ2-5, the full variable domain reads ETGVTQSPTHLIKTRGQQVTLRCSSQSGHNTVSWYQQALGQGPQFIFQYYREEENGRGNFPPRFSGLQFPNYSSELNVNALELDDSALYLCASSPGGRVGETQYFGPGTRLLVL.